This is a list of T cell receptor beta chains from one sample in a study of T cell changes during pregnancy in multiple sclerosis. Assay: immunoSEQ multiplex PCR; the TCRdb copy retains only in-frame clones and omits some. The sample shows 50,000 to 75,000 clones, approximately 90% of them seen only once. The material was peripheral blood, obtained in the third trimester of pregnancy. These receptor sequences come from a female donor in good health, enrolled as a control in a pregnancy study. CDR3s include the opening cysteine and the closing phenylalanine or tryptophan. A D gene is named only where the DNA matches it firmly. The size field is filled for only some rows; it gives once, few, many or a size class.

14 | NA | TRBJ2-2 | TRBV7-3 | NA | TGTGCCAGCAGCCGCGGGACGGCCACCGGGGAGCTGTTTTTT | CASSRGTATGELFF
14 | NA | TRBJ2-7 | TRBV5-1 | NA | TGCGCCAGCAGAAGAGTGGAGACTAGCTACGAGCAGTACTTC | CASRRVETSYEQYF
15 | NA | TRBJ2-7 | TRBV19 | TRBD2 | TGTGCCAGTAGTCCCCCCGGGACTAGAACCTACGAGCAGTACTTC | CASSPPGTRTYEQYF
12 | NA | TRBJ2-7 | TRBV7-2 | NA | TGTGCCAGCAGCCAAGGGGTAGGGGAACAGTACTTC | CASSQGVGEQYF
12 | NA | TRBJ2-7 | TRBV5-8 | TRBD1 | TGTGCCAGCAGCTTCAGGGGGCTCGAGCAGTACTTC | CASSFRGLEQYF
13 | NA | TRBJ1-5 | TRBV30 | NA | TGTGCCTGGAGTGCTGACAGTAATCAGCCCCAGCATTTT | CAWSADSNQPQHF
15 | NA | TRBJ2-7 | TRBV28 | TRBD2 | TGTGCCAGCAGTTTATCAGCGGGAGGGCTCTACGAGCAGTACTTC | CASSLSAGGLYEQYF
14 | once | TRBJ2-5 | TRBV5-1 | TRBD1 | TGCGCCAGCTCCCGACAGGGGGCAGGGGAGACCCAGTACTTC | CASSRQGAGETQYF
11 | NA | TRBJ2-7 | TRBV28 | NA | TGTGCCAGCAGGTATGGAGGCGAGCAGTACTTC | CASRYGGEQYF
16 | NA | TRBJ1-3 | TRBV6-6 | TRBD1 | TGTGCCAGCAGATTGGGACAGGGCATCTCTGGAAACACCATATATTTT | CASRLGQGISGNTIYF
15 | NA | TRBJ2-1 | TRBV2 | TRBD2 | TGTGCCAGCACCGGGCGGGGGGGCTCTTACAATGAGCAGTTCTTC | CASTGRGGSYNEQFF
14 | NA | TRBJ1-2 | TRBV19 | NA | TGTGCCAGTAGTATAGATCGCGGGACCAGTGGCTACACCTTC | CASSIDRGTSGYTF
12 | NA | TRBJ2-5 | TRBV2 | NA | TGTGCCGGGAGGGGGGATCAAGAGACCCAGTACTTC | CAGRGDQETQYF
14 | NA | TRBJ1-4 | TRBV7-3 | NA | TGTGCCAGCAGTTTAGGGGCTCAAAGTGAAAAACTGTTTTTT | CASSLGAQSEKLFF
18 | NA | TRBJ2-3 | TRBV7-9 | TRBD2 | TGTGCCAGCAGCTTAGCGTCGGTGCGGGAGGGCCTCGCAGATACGCAGTATTTT | CASSLASVREGLADTQYF
16 | NA | TRBJ1-1 | TRBV6-6 | NA | TGTGCCAGCAGTCCTCCTACAGGCCGGGCGAACACTGAAGCTTTCTTT | CASSPPTGRANTEAFF
14 | NA | TRBJ1-5 | TRBV28 | NA | TGTGCCATCACCACGGGGGTCGCGGCGCAGCCCCAGCATTTT | CAITTGVAAQPQHF
16 | NA | TRBJ1-2 | TRBV7-8 | NA | TGTGCCAGCAGTCCCCCTCAGGGGCAGGGCGGTCGGGGCTACACCTTC | CASSPPQGQGGRGYTF
14 | once | TRBJ1-5 | TRBV5-6 | TRBD1 | TGTGCCAGCAGCTTGGACAGGGGGCGGCAGCCCCAGCATTTT | CASSLDRGRQPQHF
14 | NA | TRBJ2-7 | TRBV5-1 | NA | TGCGCCAGCAGCTTGACCGTGACAGAGATCGAGCAGTACTTC | CASSLTVTEIEQYF
16 | NA | TRBJ2-7 | TRBV6-5 | TRBD1 | TGTGCCAGCAGTTACTCTATGACAGGGGGCTTGTACGAGCAGTACTTC | CASSYSMTGGLYEQYF
18 | NA | TRBJ2-3 | TRBV7-8 | TRBD2 | TGTGCCAGCAGTTCCCTTCCGGGACTAGCGGGGGGCACAGATACGCAGTATTTT | CASSSLPGLAGGTDTQYF
13 | few | TRBJ1-1 | TRBV27 | NA | TGTGCCAGCAGTTTATCGAAGGGGATGCTAGCTTTCTTT | CASSLSKGMLAFF
12 | NA | TRBJ2-3 | TRBV7-9 | TRBD1 | TGTGCCAGCAGCTTAGAGGGGGCTACGCAGTATTTT | CASSLEGATQYF
16 | NA | TRBJ2-5 | TRBV5-8 | NA | TGTGCCAGCAGCCTAGCGAGAGGGCTGTACCAAGAGACCCAGTACTTC | CASSLARGLYQETQYF
13 | NA | TRBJ1-1 | TRBV10-2 | TRBD1 | TGCGCCAGCAAGGGACAGGGGGGCACTGAAGCTTTCTTT | CASKGQGGTEAFF
16 | NA | TRBJ2-7 | TRBV29-1 | TRBD1 | TGCAGCGTTGCAAAACGATGGGGACAGGGAATGAGGGAGCAGTACTTC | CSVAKRWGQGMREQYF
16 | NA | TRBJ1-2 | TRBV19 | NA | TGTGCCAGTAGTATATTGGCCCGACAGTTGAATTATGGCTACACCTTC | CASSILARQLNYGYTF
12 | NA | TRBJ1-5 | TRBV28 | NA | TGTGCCAGCAGTTCCCTCAATCAGCCCCAGCATTTT | CASSSLNQPQHF
17 | NA | TRBJ2-6 | TRBV5-6 | TRBD1 | TGTGCCAGCAGCCCGAGGGACAGGGTGAGAGGGGCCAACGTCCTGACTTTC | CASSPRDRVRGANVLTF
14 | NA | TRBJ2-7 | TRBV18 | NA | TGTGCCAGCTCACCAGACAGCCCCCTTATCGGGCAGTACTTC | CASSPDSPLIGQYF
15 | NA | TRBJ1-1 | TRBV5-1 | NA | TGCGCCAGCAGCTTGGACAGCGGGGCCTACACTGAAGCTTTCTTT | CASSLDSGAYTEAFF
15 | NA | TRBJ2-5 | TRBV5-5 | NA | TGTGCCAGCAGCTCTCCACAGGTCATGAGGGAGACCCAGTACTTC | CASSSPQVMRETQYF
14 | NA | TRBJ1-1 | TRBV13 | TRBD1 | TGTGCCAGCAGCTTACAGGGGGCCAGGACTGAAGCTTTCTTT | CASSLQGARTEAFF
16 | NA | TRBJ2-5 | TRBV7-2 | TRBD2 | TGTGCCAGCAGCTCACGACTAGCGGTGGTTCAAGAGACCCAGTACTTC | CASSSRLAVVQETQYF
14 | NA | TRBJ1-2 | TRBV11-3 | NA | TGTGCCAGCAGCCCCCCAGGGTATAACTATGGCTACACCTTC | CASSPPGYNYGYTF
13 | NA | TRBJ2-7 | TRBV7-8 | NA | TGTGCCAGCAGCTGGAACACAGCCTACGAGCAGTACTTC | CASSWNTAYEQYF
13 | once | TRBJ1-1 | TRBV6-6 | TRBD1 | TGTGCCAGCCAGGGACAGATGAACACTGAAGCTTTCTTT | CASQGQMNTEAFF
15 | NA | TRBJ2-7 | TRBV2 | TRBD1 | TGTGCCAGCAGTGGGACAGGGGGCTTCTCCTACGAGCAGTACTTC | CASSGTGGFSYEQYF
15 | few | TRBJ1-1 | TRBV7-9 | TRBD1 | TGTGCCAGCAGCTTAGCGGGACAGACGAACACTGAAGCTTTCTTT | CASSLAGQTNTEAFF
14 | NA | TRBJ2-3 | TRBV25-1 | TRBD2 | TGTGCCAGCAGCAACATTGGCGGGGGAGATACGCAGTATTTT | CASSNIGGGDTQYF
14 | NA | TRBJ2-3 | TRBV7-2 | TRBD2 | TGTGCCAGCAGCTCGACTAGCGGGAGGGTTACGCAGTATTTT | CASSSTSGRVTQYF
17 | NA | TRBJ1-5 | TRBV28 | NA | TGTGCCAGCATTGCAGGTGGTACAGGGCTGGGCAATCAGCCCCAGCATTTT | CASIAGGTGLGNQPQHF
16 | NA | TRBJ2-1 | TRBV7-9 | NA | TGTGCCAGCAGCTCCCAGAGGACTAGAAAGGGGGATGAGCAGTTCTTC | CASSSQRTRKGDEQFF
16 | NA | TRBJ1-5 | TRBV15 | NA | TGTGCCACCAGCAGAGGAGCCCAGGGGAGCAATCAGCCCCAGCATTTT | CATSRGAQGSNQPQHF
15 | NA | TRBJ2-5 | TRBV7-2 | TRBD2 | TGTGCCAGCAGCTTAGACCTAGCGGGAGGGGAGACCCAGTACTTC | CASSLDLAGGETQYF
15 | once | TRBJ1-2 | TRBV14 | TRBD1 | TGTGCCAGCAGCCAAGAACCAGGGGGCGACCCTGGCTACACCTTC | CASSQEPGGDPGYTF
12 | NA | TRBJ2-2 | TRBV28 | NA | TGTGCCAGCAGAGCGGTGGTTGGGGAGCTGTTTTTT | CASRAVVGELFF
17 | NA | TRBJ2-1 | TRBV9 | TRBD2 | TGTGCCAGCAGCGTAGGACTAGCGGGGGCCGGGAGGTATGAGCAGTTCTTC | CASSVGLAGAGRYEQFF
14 | once | TRBJ1-2 | TRBV6-1 | NA | TGTGCCAGCTCCTTGTACAGGACCCTGCGTGGCTACACCTTC | CASSLYRTLRGYTF
15 | NA | TRBJ2-1 | TRBV10-3 | NA | TGTGCCATCAGTGAGTCCCAGGACTTCTACAATGAGCAGTTCTTC | CAISESQDFYNEQFF